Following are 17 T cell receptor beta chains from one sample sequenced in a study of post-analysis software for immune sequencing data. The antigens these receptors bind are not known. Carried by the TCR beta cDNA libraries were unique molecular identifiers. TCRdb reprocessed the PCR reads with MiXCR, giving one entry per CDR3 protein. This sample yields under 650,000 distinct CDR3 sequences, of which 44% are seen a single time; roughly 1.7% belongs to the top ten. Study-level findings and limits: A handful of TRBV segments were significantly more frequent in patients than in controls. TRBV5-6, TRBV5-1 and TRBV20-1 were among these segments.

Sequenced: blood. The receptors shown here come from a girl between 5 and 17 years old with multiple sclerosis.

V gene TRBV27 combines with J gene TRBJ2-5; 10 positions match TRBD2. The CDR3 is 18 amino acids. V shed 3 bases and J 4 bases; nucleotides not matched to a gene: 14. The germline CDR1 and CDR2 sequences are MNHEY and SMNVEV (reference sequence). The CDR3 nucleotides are TGTGCCAGCAGTTTCTCAGGAACTAGAGCGGGGGGGAGAGAGACCCAGTACTTC. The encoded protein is CASSFSGTRAGGRETQYF.

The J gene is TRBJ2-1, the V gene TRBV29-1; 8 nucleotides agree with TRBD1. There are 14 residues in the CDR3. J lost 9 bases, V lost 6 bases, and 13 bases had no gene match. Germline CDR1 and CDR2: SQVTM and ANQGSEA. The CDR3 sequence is CSVAPIVGTGEQFF. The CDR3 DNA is TGCAGCGTGGCCCCCATTGTGGGGACAGGTGAGCAGTTCTTC.

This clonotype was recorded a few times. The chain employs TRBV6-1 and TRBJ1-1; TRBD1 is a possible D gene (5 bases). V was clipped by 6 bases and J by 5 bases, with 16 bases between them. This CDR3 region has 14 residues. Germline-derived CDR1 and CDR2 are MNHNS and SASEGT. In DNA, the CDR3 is TGTGCCAGCAGGGACTCAGGGTATAGGACTGAAGCTTTCTTT. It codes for CASRDSGYRTEAFF.

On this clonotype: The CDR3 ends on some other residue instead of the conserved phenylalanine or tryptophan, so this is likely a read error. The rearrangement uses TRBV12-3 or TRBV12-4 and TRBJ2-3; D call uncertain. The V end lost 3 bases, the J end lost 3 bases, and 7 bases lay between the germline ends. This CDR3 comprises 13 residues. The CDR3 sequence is CASSFTRTDTQYL. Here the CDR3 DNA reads TGTGCCAGCAGTTTCACGCGGACAGATACGCAGTATCTT.

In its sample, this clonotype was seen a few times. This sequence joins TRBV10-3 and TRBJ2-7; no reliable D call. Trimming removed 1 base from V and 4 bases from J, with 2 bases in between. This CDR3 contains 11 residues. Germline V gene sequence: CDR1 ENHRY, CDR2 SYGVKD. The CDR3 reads CAISEFYEQYF. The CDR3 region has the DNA TGTGCCATCAGTGAGTTTTACGAGCAGTACTTC.

The CDR3 region is CASSLGESSYGYTF. The CDR3 DNA reads as TGTGCCAGCAGCTTAGGGGAATCAAGCTATGGCTACACCTTC. The rearrangement links TRBV7-8 to TRBJ1-2; D is ambiguous. Germline V gene data show CDR1 as SGHVS and CDR2 as FQNEAQ. V lost 1 base and J lost 4, with 10 bases in between. The length of the CDR3 is 14 residues.

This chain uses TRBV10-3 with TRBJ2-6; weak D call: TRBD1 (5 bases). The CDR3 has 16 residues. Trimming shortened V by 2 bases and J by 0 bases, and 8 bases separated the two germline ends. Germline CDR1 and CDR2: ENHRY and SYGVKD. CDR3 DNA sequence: TGTGCCATCAGTGAGAAAGGGGACTCTGGGGCCAACGTCCTGACTTTC. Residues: CAISEKGDSGANVLTF.

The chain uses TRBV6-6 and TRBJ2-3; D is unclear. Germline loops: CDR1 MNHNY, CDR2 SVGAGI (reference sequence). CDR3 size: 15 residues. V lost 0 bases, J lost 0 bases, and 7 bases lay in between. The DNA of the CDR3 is TGTGCCAGCAGTTACTCGGGCACCAGCACAGATACGCAGTATTTT. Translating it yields CASSYSGTSTDTQYF.

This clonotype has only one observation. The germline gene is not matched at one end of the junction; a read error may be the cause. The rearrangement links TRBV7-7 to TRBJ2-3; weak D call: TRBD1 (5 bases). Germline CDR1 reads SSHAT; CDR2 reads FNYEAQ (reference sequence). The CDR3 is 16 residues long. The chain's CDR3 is CASSLGSQGGADTQYF. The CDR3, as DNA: TGTGCTAGCAGCTTAGGGTCTCAGGGCGGCGCAGATACGCAGTATTTT.

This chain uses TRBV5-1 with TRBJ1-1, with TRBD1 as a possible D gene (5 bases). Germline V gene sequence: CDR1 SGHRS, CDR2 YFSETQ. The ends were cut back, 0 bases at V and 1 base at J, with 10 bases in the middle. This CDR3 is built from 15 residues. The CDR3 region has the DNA TGCGCCAGCAGCTTGGGGATCGGACAGAACACTGAAGCTTTCTTT. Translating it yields CASSLGIGQNTEAFF.

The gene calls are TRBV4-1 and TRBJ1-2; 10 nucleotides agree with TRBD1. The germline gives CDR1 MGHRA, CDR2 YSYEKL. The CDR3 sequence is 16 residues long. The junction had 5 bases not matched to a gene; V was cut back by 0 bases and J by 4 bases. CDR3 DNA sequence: TGCGCCAGCAGCCAAGAATGGGGACAGGGGTTCTATGGCTACACCTTC. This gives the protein CASSQEWGQGFYGYTF.

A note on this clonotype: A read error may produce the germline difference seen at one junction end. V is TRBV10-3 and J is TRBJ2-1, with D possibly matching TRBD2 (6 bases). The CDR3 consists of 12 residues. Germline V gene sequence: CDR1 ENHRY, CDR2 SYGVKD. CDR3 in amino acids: CAISLERDEQFF. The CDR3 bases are TGCGCCATCAGTCTAGAGCGGGATGAGCAGTTCTTC.

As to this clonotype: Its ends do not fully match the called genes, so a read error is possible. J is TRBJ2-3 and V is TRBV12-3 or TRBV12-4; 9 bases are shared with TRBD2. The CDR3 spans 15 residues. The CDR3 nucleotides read TGTGCCAGCACCCTCTCCGGGACTAGCACAGATACGCGGTATTTT. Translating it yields CASTLSGTSTDTRYF.

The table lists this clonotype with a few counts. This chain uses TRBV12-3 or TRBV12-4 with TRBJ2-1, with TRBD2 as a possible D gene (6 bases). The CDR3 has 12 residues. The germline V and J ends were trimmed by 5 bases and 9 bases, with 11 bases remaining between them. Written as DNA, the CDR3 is TGTGCCAGCAGTCTTACCGGGGGTGAGCAGTTCTTC. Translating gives CASSLTGGEQFF.

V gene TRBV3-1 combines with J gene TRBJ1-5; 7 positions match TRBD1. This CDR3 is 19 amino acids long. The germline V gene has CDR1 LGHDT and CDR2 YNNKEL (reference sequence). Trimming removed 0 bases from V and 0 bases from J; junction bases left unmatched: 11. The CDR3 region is CASSQEGLTGIYSNQPQHF. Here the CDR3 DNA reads TGTGCCAGCAGCCAAGAGGGGCTGACAGGGATTTATAGCAATCAGCCCCAGCATTTT.

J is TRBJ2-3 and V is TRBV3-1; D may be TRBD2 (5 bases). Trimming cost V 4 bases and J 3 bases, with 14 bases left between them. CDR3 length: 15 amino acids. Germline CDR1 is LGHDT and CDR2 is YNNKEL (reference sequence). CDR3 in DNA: TGTGCCAGCAGCCCCACGCGAGGGAAGACAGATACGCAGTATTTT. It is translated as CASSPTRGKTDTQYF.

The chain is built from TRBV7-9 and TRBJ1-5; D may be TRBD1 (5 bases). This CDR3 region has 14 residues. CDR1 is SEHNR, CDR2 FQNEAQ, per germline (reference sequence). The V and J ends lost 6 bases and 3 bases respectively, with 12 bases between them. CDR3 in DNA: TGTGCCAGCAGTCCAGGGCCCACCAATCAGCCCCAGCATTTT. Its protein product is CASSPGPTNQPQHF.